Here is one T cell receptor (beta chain) with its context. The ends were cut back, 6 bases at V and 4 bases at J, with 13 bases in the middle. The CDR3 spans 14 residues. The germline CDR1 and CDR2 sequences are MRHNA and SNTAGT. The method was immunoSEQ multiplex PCR; TCRdb's version includes in-frame clones alone and lacks a portion of them. Among about 280,000 clones listed, 85% to 90% were seen once. The data are from a study of blood T cell repertoires in COVID-19. Background on the study: COVID-19 samples collected from the United States, Italy and Spain covered acute and convalescent phases. T cells, B-cell-depleted T cells, or PBMCs supplied cDNA or gDNA.

V gene TRBV6-4 combines with J gene TRBJ2-1, with a weak D call TRBD1 (6 bases). The sequence came from a human donor in a cohort sampled during active COVID-19. Input material: peripheral blood. The CDR3 loop is CASRNWTDYNEQFF. For the CDR3, the DNA is TGTGCCAGCAGGAATTGGACAGATTACAATGAGCAGTTCTTC.